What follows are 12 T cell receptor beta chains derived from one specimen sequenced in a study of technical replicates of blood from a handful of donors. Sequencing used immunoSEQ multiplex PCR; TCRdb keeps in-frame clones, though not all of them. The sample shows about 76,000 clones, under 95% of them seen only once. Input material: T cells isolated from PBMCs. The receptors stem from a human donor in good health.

In DNA form, the CDR3 reads TGTGCTAGTGGTTTGGCCCCTTCCGAGGGCGGCGGCTACGAGCAGTACTTC. As protein: CASGLAPSEGGGYEQYF. J is TRBJ2-7 and V is TRBV12-5; D may be TRBD2 (5 bases). CDR1 is LGHNT and CDR2 is FRNRAP in the germline V gene. V was trimmed by 1 base and J by 3 bases, leaving 19 bases between them. The CDR3 is made up of 17 amino acids.

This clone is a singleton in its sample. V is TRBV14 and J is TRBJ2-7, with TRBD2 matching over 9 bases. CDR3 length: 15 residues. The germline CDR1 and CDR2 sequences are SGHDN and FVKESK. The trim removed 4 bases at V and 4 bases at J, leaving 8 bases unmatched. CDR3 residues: CASSRLTSGTYEQYF. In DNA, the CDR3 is TGTGCCAGCAGCCGTTTGACTAGCGGAACTTACGAGCAGTACTTC.

The CDR3 spells CASSPNRGLARSTDTQYF. The CDR3 DNA is TGTGCCAGCAGCCCCAACAGAGGACTAGCGCGTAGCACAGATACGCAGTATTTT. The chain carries TRBV11-3 and TRBJ2-3, with 9 bases fitting TRBD2. Per the germline V gene, CDR1 is SGHNT and CDR2 is YENEEA. There are 18 residues in the CDR3. Trimming cost V 5 bases and J 0 bases; bases outside gene matches: 12.

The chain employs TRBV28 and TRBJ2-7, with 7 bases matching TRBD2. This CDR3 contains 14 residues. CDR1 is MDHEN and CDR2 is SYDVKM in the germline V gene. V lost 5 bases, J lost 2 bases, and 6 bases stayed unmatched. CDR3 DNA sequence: TGTGCCAGCAGTCCGGGACTACCCCCCTACGAGCAGTACTTC. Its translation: CASSPGLPPYEQYF.

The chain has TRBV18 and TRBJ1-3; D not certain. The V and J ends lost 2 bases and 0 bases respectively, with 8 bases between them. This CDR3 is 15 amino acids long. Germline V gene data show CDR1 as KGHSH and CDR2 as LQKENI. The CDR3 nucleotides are TGTGCCAGCTCACCAATCACCAGCTCTGGAAACACCATATATTTT. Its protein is CASSPITSSGNTIYF.

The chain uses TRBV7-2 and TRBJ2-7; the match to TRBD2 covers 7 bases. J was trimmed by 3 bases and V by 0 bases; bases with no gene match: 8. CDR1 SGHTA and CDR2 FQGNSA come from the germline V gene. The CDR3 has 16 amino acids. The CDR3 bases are TGTGCCAGCAGCTTAGCGGGCGGGAGTGTCATCTACGAGCAGTACTTC. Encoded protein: CASSLAGGSVIYEQYF.

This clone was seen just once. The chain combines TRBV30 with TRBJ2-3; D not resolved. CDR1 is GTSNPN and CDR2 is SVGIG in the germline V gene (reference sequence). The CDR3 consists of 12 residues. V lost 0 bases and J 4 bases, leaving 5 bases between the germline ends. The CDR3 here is CAWSVESDTQYF. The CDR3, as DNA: TGTGCCTGGAGTGTTGAGTCAGATACGCAGTATTTT.

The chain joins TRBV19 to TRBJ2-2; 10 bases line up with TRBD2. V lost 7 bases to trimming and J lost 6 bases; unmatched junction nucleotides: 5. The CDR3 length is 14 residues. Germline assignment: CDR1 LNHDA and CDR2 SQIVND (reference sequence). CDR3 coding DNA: TGTGCCAGTAACCCTAGCGGGAGTCCCGGGGAGCTGTTTTTT. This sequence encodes CASNPSGSPGELFF.

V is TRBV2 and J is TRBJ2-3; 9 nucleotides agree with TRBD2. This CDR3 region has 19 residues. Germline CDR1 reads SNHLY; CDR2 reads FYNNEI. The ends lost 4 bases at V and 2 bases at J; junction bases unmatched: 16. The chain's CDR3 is CASSVWDSGSPYSTDTQYF. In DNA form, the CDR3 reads TGTGCCAGCAGTGTCTGGGATAGCGGGAGCCCTTATTCCACAGATACGCAGTATTTT.

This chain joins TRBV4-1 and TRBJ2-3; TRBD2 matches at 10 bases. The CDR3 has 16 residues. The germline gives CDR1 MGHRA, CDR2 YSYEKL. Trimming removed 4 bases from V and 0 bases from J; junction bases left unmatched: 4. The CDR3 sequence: CASSRKLAGSTDTQYF. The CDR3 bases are TGCGCCAGCAGCCGAAAACTAGCGGGGAGCACAGATACGCAGTATTTT.

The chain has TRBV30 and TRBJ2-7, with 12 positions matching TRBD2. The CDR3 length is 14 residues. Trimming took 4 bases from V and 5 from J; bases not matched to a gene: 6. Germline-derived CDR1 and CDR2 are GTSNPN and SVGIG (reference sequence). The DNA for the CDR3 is TGTGCCTGGAATCTAGCGGGAGGGCCCCACGAGCAGTACTTC. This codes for CAWNLAGGPHEQYF.

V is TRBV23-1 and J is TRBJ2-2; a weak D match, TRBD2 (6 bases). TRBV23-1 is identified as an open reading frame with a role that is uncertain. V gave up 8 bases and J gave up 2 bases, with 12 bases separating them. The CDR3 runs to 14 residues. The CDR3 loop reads CASDPGLNTGELFF. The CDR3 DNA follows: TGCGCCAGCGATCCGGGACTTAACACCGGGGAGCTGTTTTTT.